This is a list of T cell receptor beta chains from one sample in a study of T cell responses to AZD1222 COVID-19 vaccine. TCRdb keeps only in-frame clones here, not all; method: immunoSEQ multiplex PCR. This repertoire shows tens of thousands of clones, 90% found once; its top ten account for 8.4%. The input for sequencing was peripheral blood, taken on day 0 of AZD1222 vaccination. These receptors all come from an adult in good health. The CDR3 runs from the conserved cysteine through the conserved F or W. A D gene is named only where the DNA matches it firmly. A row's size may be missing; if present it is once, few, many or a size class.

>TRBV9|TRBJ1-1|.|.
TGTGCCAGCAGCATAGGGCGCGCCGCGAACACTGAAGCTTTCTTT
CASSIGRAANTEAFF
>TRBV7-3|TRBJ2-5|.|.
TGTGCCAGCAGCTTAATTCTGGGGGAGACCCAGTACTTC
CASSLILGETQYF
>TRBV6-5|TRBJ1-2|.|.
TGTGCCAGCAGTTACCGGGCCGCTTATTATGGCTACACCTTC
CASSYRAAYYGYTF
>TRBV7-6|TRBJ1-1|TRBD1|.
TGTGCCAGCAGCTTGGACAGGCAGATGAACACTGAAGCTTTCTTT
CASSLDRQMNTEAFF
>TRBV4-1|TRBJ1-1|TRBD1|.
TGCGCCAGCAACCGGGAAAGGACAGGGGTTCATGAGGACACTGAAGCTTTCTTT
CASNRERTGVHEDTEAFF
>TRBV7-3|TRBJ2-3|.|.
TGTGCCAGCAGCTTCGGCCCCAGAGGCGGCACAGATACGCAGTATTTT
CASSFGPRGGTDTQYF
>TRBV6-7|TRBJ1-5|TRBD1|.
TGTGCCAGCTACTTCCGAATCCGGGACAGGGTGAACCAGCCCCAGCATTTT
CASYFRIRDRVNQPQHF
>TRBV7-2|TRBJ1-1|.|few
TGTGCCAGCAGCCCACAAACCCCCAGGAACACTGAAGCTTTCTTT
CASSPQTPRNTEAFF
>TRBV7-2|TRBJ1-1|.|.
TGTGCCAGCAGCTTAGGGCAGATTCAGAACACTGAAGCTTTCTTT
CASSLGQIQNTEAFF
>TRBV7-3|TRBJ1-1|TRBD1|.
TGTGCCAGCAGCTCGGGACAGGGTGACACTGAAGCTTTCTTT
CASSSGQGDTEAFF
>TRBV24-1|TRBJ2-1|.|.
TGTGCCACCAGTGGAGGCGGGGTAGGTATCAATGAGCAGTTCTTC
CATSGGGVGINEQFF
>TRBV18|TRBJ2-7|.|few
TGTGCCAGCTCTCAGACAGGCGCCAGCTCCTACGAGCAGTACTTC
CASSQTGASSYEQYF
>TRBV7-8|TRBJ2-7|TRBD1|.
TGTGCCAGCAGCTTGGGCCCCTTGGGACAGTACGAGCAGTACTTC
CASSLGPLGQYEQYF
>TRBV14|TRBJ2-5|TRBD2|.
TGTGCCAGCAGCCAAGGCATTAGCGGGGGCCAGAAGACCCAGTACTTC
CASSQGISGGQKTQYF
>TRBV7-2|TRBJ1-2|.|.
TGTGCCAGCAGCCCCCCCGGTCTTGAGTGGGCGTCTCACTATGGCTACACCTTC
CASSPPGLEWASHYGYTF
>TRBV5-1|TRBJ1-5|.|.
TGCGCCAGCAGGGACAGCCCAAATCAGCCCCAGCATTTT
CASRDSPNQPQHF
>TRBV6-4|TRBJ2-1|TRBD2|.
TGTGCCAGCAGTGACCACGGGGGGGCCAGGGAGAATGAGCAGTTCTTC
CASSDHGGARENEQFF
>TRBV27|TRBJ2-5|TRBD1|.
TGTGCCAGCAGTTTATCGCGGACAGGGTCGGGAGAGACCCAGTACTTC
CASSLSRTGSGETQYF
>TRBV14|TRBJ1-2|.|once
TGTGCCAGCAGCCGCAATAGGGGCTCTGGCTACACCTTC
CASSRNRGSGYTF
>TRBV18|TRBJ2-1|TRBD2|few
TGTGCCAGCTCAAGCGGGGGGCCCCCCTACAATGAGCAGTTCTTC
CASSSGGPPYNEQFF
>TRBV27|TRBJ2-2|.|.
TGTGCCAGCAGTTTGTGGATAGACAATTTAACCGGGGAGCTGTTTTTT
CASSLWIDNLTGELFF
>TRBV9|TRBJ2-6|.|.
TGTGCCAGCAGCGTAGCGACGGCCAGCTCTGGGGCCAACGTCCTGACTTTC
CASSVATASSGANVLTF
>TRBV9|TRBJ1-1|TRBD1|.
TGTGCCAGCGCGGGTAGACAGGGCCGCGTGAACACTGAAGCTTTCTTT
CASAGRQGRVNTEAFF
>TRBV9|TRBJ2-3|TRBD2|once
TGTGCCAGCAGCCTCCCCACTAGCGGACACACAGATACGCAGTATTTT
CASSLPTSGHTDTQYF
>TRBV24-1|TRBJ1-5|.|.
TGTGCCACCTCGATAGGGGCATATCAGCCCCAGCATTTT
CATSIGAYQPQHF
>TRBV7-2|TRBJ1-2|TRBD1|.
TGTGCCAGCAGCCCCATACCAGGGGGCGCAGGCTATGGCTACACCTTC
CASSPIPGGAGYGYTF
>TRBV27|TRBJ2-2|.|.
TGTGCCAGCTCATCCTGGGGGGGGCTAGAAAGCGGGGAGCTGTTTTTT
CASSSWGGLESGELFF
>TRBV6-1|TRBJ1-1|TRBD1|.
TGTGCCAGCAGTGAACGTTGGACAGGGGTTGAAGCTTTCTTT
CASSERWTGVEAFF
>TRBV5-6|TRBJ1-5|.|.
TGTGCCAGCAGCTTGGGGAATAATCAGCCCCAGCATTTT
CASSLGNNQPQHF
>TRBV5-1|TRBJ1-2|TRBD1|.
TGCGCCAGCAGCTTGGGGGACAGGGGCCATGGCTACACCTTC
CASSLGDRGHGYTF
>TRBV29-1|TRBJ2-3|.|once
TGCAGCGCCGCCCAGGGCGTCGGAGATACGCAGTATTTT
CSAAQGVGDTQYF
>TRBV5-1|TRBJ1-1|.|.
TGCGCCAGCAGCTTTGAGGCAGTTAGGAACACTGAAGCTTTCTTT
CASSFEAVRNTEAFF
>TRBV7-2|TRBJ1-2|.|once
TGTGCCAGCAGCCCGGGGACAACCTATGGCTACACCTTC
CASSPGTTYGYTF
>TRBV21-1|TRBJ2-7|.|.
TGTGCCAGCCCCGGGACAGCCCTCGAGCAGTACTTC
CASPGTALEQYF
>TRBV6-5|TRBJ1-2|.|.
TGTGCCAGCAGTAAGACAGGTATCGACTATGGCTACACCTTC
CASSKTGIDYGYTF
>TRBV7-9|TRBJ1-1|.|.
TGTGCCAGCAGCTTAGTCGCTGGGGGTGAAGCTTTCTTT
CASSLVAGGEAFF
>TRBV6-2/TRBV6-3|TRBJ1-4|.|.
TGTGCCAGCAGTTACAGCGCAACTAATGAAAAACTGTTTTTT
CASSYSATNEKLFF
>TRBV19|TRBJ2-7|TRBD2|.
TGTGCAGCCCTTGCCCGGGCGGGAGGGGACTACGAGCAGTACTTC
CAALARAGGDYEQYF
>TRBV7-9|TRBJ1-3|.|.
TGTGCCAGCAGCCCCACGGGGGGAGCGATCTCTGGAAACACCATATATTTT
CASSPTGGAISGNTIYF
>TRBV4-1|TRBJ2-1|TRBD2|.
TGCGCCAGCAGCCAAGACGCGGGGGCCTACAATGAGCAGTTCTTC
CASSQDAGAYNEQFF
>TRBV27|TRBJ1-3|.|once
TGTGCCAGCAGTTTGAGACGGACACCTAGAAACACCATATATTTT
CASSLRRTPRNTIYF
>TRBV7-8|TRBJ2-4|.|.
TGTGCCAGCAACTCAGGGTCGAGCAAAAACATTCAGTACTTC
CASNSGSSKNIQYF
>TRBV6-5|TRBJ2-7|TRBD1|.
TGTGCCAGCAGTCGAGAAACGGACAGGATCTACGAGCAGTACTTC
CASSRETDRIYEQYF
>TRBV9|TRBJ2-7|TRBD2|.
TGTGCCAGCAGCGCGGCTAGCGGGGGGTACGAGCAGTACTTC
CASSAASGGYEQYF
>TRBV2|TRBJ1-2|.|once
TGTGCCAGCAGTGGAATGACACGGAACTATGGCTACACCTTC
CASSGMTRNYGYTF
>TRBV7-2|TRBJ2-7|TRBD2|once
TGTGCCAGCAGACCTGGACTAGCGGGGGCTTACGAGCAGTACTTC
CASRPGLAGAYEQYF
>TRBV10-3|TRBJ1-5|.|.
TGTGCCATCAGTGAGGGGGGGTCGGGGAATCAGCCCCAGCATTTT
CAISEGGSGNQPQHF
>TRBV7-8|TRBJ2-2|TRBD2|.
TGTGCCAGCAGCTTAGGACTAGCGGGGAACACCGGGGAGCTGTTTTTT
CASSLGLAGNTGELFF
>TRBV7-3|TRBJ1-1|.|.
TGTGCCAGCAGCCCGGGGGCCGGGGGAACTGAAGCTTTCTTT
CASSPGAGGTEAFF
>TRBV23-1|TRBJ1-6|TRBD1|.
TGCGCCAGCAGTCAACCCACACGGGACAGCTCTTATAATTCACCCCTCCACTTT
CASSQPTRDSSYNSPLHF
>TRBV5-6|TRBJ1-1|.|.
TGTGCCAGCAGCTTGTTTACTGAAGCTTTCTTT
CASSLFTEAFF
>TRBV10-3|TRBJ2-7|.|.
TGTGCCATCAGGGGGGGCACAGGGTCCTACGAGCAGTACTTC
CAIRGGTGSYEQYF
>TRBV27|TRBJ1-6|.|.
TGTGCCAGGAGACTTTACGGAGAACCCTATAATTCACCCCTCCACTTT
CARRLYGEPYNSPLHF